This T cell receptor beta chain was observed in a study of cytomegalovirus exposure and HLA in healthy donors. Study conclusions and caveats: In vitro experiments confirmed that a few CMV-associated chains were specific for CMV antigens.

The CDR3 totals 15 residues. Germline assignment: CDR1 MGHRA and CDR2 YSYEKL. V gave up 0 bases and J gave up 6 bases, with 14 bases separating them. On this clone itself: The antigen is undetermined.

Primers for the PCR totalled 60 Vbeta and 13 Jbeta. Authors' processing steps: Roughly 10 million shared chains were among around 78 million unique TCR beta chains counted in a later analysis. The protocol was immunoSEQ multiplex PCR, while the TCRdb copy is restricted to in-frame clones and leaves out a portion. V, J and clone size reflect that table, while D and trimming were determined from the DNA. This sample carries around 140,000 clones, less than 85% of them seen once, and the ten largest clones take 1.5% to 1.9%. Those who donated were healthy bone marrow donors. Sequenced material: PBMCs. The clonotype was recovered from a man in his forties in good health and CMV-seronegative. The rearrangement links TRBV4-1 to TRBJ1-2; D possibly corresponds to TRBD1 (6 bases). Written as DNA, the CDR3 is TGCGCCAGCAGCCAAGACGGGACACCTGGAGATGGCTACACCTTC. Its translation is CASSQDGTPGDGYTF.